The 31 T cell receptor beta chains reported below all come from one sample, sequenced in a study of control samples from healthy donors and cancer patients (TCRdb year 2020). The library was generated by the immunoSEQ multiplex PCR assay. The clones in this table, taken by TCRdb from immuneACCESS, are in-frame only. Not every clone is retained; where verified, under half of the shortfall comes from an unresolved V gene, and the cause of the rest is unknown. For this sample the table gives 79,000 or so clones, of which 85% to 90% were detected only once. The leading ten clones occupy about 10% of the sample. Input material: PBMCs. These receptors were obtained from a woman in her fifties or sixties with colorectal cancer.

The chain employs TRBV19 and TRBJ1-1; TRBD1 matches at 11 bases. J lost 4 bases, V lost 3 bases, and 7 bases had no gene match. CDR1 is LNHDA, CDR2 SQIVND, per germline (reference sequence). This CDR3 is 16 amino acids long. CDR3 protein: CASSILGQGAGTEAFF. The CDR3 DNA reads as TGTGCCAGTAGTATCCTCGGACAGGGGGCAGGCACTGAAGCTTTCTTT.

As to this clone: Other nucleotide sequences from this sample produce the same CDR3. The J gene is TRBJ2-3, the V gene TRBV5-1, with D hard to call. Germline-derived CDR1 and CDR2 are SGHRS and YFSETQ. V shed 6 bases and J shed 2 bases, with 4 bases lying between them. CDR3 length: 11 residues. This chain's CDR3 is CASTNTDTQYF. In DNA form, the CDR3 reads TGCGCCAGCACAAACACAGATACGCAGTATTTT.

This chain connects TRBV6-6 to TRBJ1-5, with 9 bases fitting TRBD1. The CDR3 spans 16 residues. V trimming: 5 bases; J trimming: 0 bases; junction bases outside the gene matches: 5. The germline V gene has CDR1 MNHNY and CDR2 SVGAGI (reference sequence). The CDR3 loop reads CASSNLDRGSNQPQHF. In DNA, the CDR3 is TGTGCCAGCAGTAACCTGGACAGGGGTAGCAATCAGCCCCAGCATTTT.

This clone was counted once. This chain uses TRBV28 with TRBJ2-3; 12 bases map to TRBD2. V dropped 7 bases and J dropped 1; count of bases not matched to a gene: 6. Germline V gene data show CDR1 as MDHEN and CDR2 as SYDVKM. The CDR3 has 16 amino acids. The CDR3 sequence is CASKSSGGAGTDTQYF. The CDR3 nucleotides are TGTGCCAGCAAATCTAGCGGGGGGGCGGGCACAGATACGCAGTATTTT.

The gene calls are TRBV9 and TRBJ2-3; 12 positions agree with TRBD2. This CDR3 spans 15 amino acids. Trimming cost V 3 bases and J 3 bases; bases outside gene matches: 2. Germline-derived CDR1 and CDR2 are SGDLS and YYNGEE. The CDR3 protein is CASSASGGVTDTQYF. CDR3 coding DNA: TGTGCCAGCAGCGCTAGCGGGGGGGTAACAGATACGCAGTATTTT.

This sequence joins TRBV18 and TRBJ1-2, with D perhaps matching TRBD1 (6 bases). The CDR3 consists of 13 residues. The germline V and J ends were trimmed by 2 bases and 2 bases, with 6 bases remaining between them. Germline loops: CDR1 KGHSH, CDR2 LQKENI. The CDR3 bases are TGTGCCAGCTCACCAGGGGGCAACTATGGCTACACCTTC. Encoded protein: CASSPGGNYGYTF.

V and J are TRBV3-1 (or the pseudogene TRBV3-2) and TRBJ1-3; weak D call: TRBD1 (5 bases). V gave up 1 base and J gave up 3 bases, with 7 bases separating them. CDR3 length: 14 amino acids. The germline V gene encodes CDR1 LGHDT and CDR2 YNNKEL (reference sequence). The CDR3, as DNA: TGTGCCAGCAGCCAAGTGGGGGGTGGAAACACCATATATTTT. Protein product: CASSQVGGGNTIYF.

The V call is TRBV5-1, the J call TRBJ1-2; no clear D gene. Germline-derived CDR1 and CDR2 are SGHRS and YFSETQ. The CDR3 has 14 amino acids. V was pared by 4 bases and J by 0 bases, with 10 bases between. CDR3 DNA sequence: TGCGCCAGCAGCGATGGACCCACTAACTATGGCTACACCTTC. Protein product: CASSDGPTNYGYTF. Variable domain in full (rest from reference TRBV5-1 and TRBJ1-2): KAGVTQTPRYLIKTRGQQVTLSCSPISGHRSVSWYQQTPGQGLQFLFEYFSETQRNKGNFPGRFSGRQFSNSRSEMNVSTLELGDSALYLCASSDGPTNYGYTFGSGTRLTVV.

The rearrangement links TRBV3-1 (or the pseudogene TRBV3-2) to TRBJ1-6, with D tentatively TRBD1 (5 bases). CDR3 length equals 13 residues. In germline, CDR1 is LGHDT, CDR2 YNNKEL (reference sequence). V was pared by 4 bases and J by 9 bases, with 10 bases between. This chain's CDR3 is CASSPGRSSPLHF. CDR3 coding DNA: TGTGCCAGCAGCCCGGGACGAAGTTCACCCCTCCACTTT.

The V and J genes are TRBV12-5 and TRBJ2-1; a weak D match, TRBD1 (5 bases). This CDR3 spans 12 amino acids. Germline lookup yields CDR1 LGHNT and CDR2 FRNRAP. With 5 bases removed from V and 9 bases from J, the gap between germline ends came to 11 bases. CDR3 amino acids: CASGIGQSEQFF. The CDR3 DNA sequence: TGTGCTAGTGGTATCGGACAAAGTGAGCAGTTCTTC. Full variable domain (rest looked up from reference TRBV12-5 and TRBJ2-1): DARVTQTPRHKVTEMGQEVTMRCQPILGHNTVFWYRQTMMQGLELLAYFRNRAPLDDSGMPKDRFSAEMPDATLATLKIQPSEPRDSAVYFCASGIGQSEQFFGPGTRLTVL.

V gene TRBV10-1 combines with J gene TRBJ2-5, with D unresolved. Germline assignment: CDR1 WNHNN and CDR2 SYGVQD (reference sequence). The CDR3 is 12 amino acids. With 5 bases removed from V and 7 bases from J, the gap between germline ends came to 11 bases. The CDR3 nucleotides read TGCGCCAGCAGTCATTCATCCCGGACCCAGTACTTC. It yields the protein CASSHSSRTQYF.

The CDR3 protein is CASSLAPTGQGSGELFF. The CDR3 DNA is TGTGCCAGCAGCTTGGCCCCCACGGGACAGGGGTCCGGGGAGCTGTTTTTT. This chain connects TRBV5-5 to TRBJ2-2, with 10 positions matching TRBD1. The V gene end was trimmed by 0 bases and the J gene end by 6 bases; junction bases not matched to a gene: 8. This CDR3 spans 17 amino acids. Germline CDR1 is SGHKS and CDR2 is YYEKEE (reference sequence).

V usage is TRBV19 and J usage is TRBJ1-4; D remains ambiguous. The CDR3 sequence is 13 residues long. The ends were cut back, 6 bases at V and 3 bases at J, with 8 bases in the middle. Per germline, CDR1 LNHDA and CDR2 SQIVND (reference sequence). The CDR3 reads CASRRSPNEKLFF. CDR3 in DNA: TGTGCCAGTAGACGGAGCCCTAATGAAAAACTGTTTTTT.

V and J are TRBV6-4 and TRBJ2-3, with 12 positions matching TRBD2. Trimming at V came to 5 bases and at J to 4 bases, leaving 1 base not matched to a gene. CDR3 size: 14 residues. Germline CDR1 is MRHNA and CDR2 is SNTAGT. The CDR3 spells CASSRTSGADTQYF. CDR3 DNA: TGTGCCAGCAGTAGGACTAGCGGGGCAGATACGCAGTATTTT.

The genes are TRBV5-1 and TRBJ1-1; 7 bases line up with TRBD1. The CDR3 length is 14 residues. In germline, CDR1 is SGHRS, CDR2 YFSETQ. Unmatched junction bases numbered 2, after V lost 1 base and J lost 2 bases. DNA for the CDR3: TGCGCCAGCAGCTTGACAGGGGTAAACACTGAAGCTTTCTTT. Translation gives CASSLTGVNTEAFF.

The chain has TRBV25-1 and TRBJ1-5; D might be TRBD1 (6 bases). Per the germline V gene, CDR1 is MGHDK and CDR2 is SYGVNS. The CDR3 is 14 residues long. The V end lost 2 bases, the J end lost 6 bases, and 11 bases lay between the germline ends. The CDR3 sequence: CASSERGESQPQHF. The DNA for the CDR3 is TGTGCCAGCAGTGAAAGGGGGGAGAGTCAGCCCCAGCATTTT.

In its sample, this clone was seen a few times. V and J are TRBV7-2 and TRBJ2-1; 12 bases line up with TRBD1. The CDR3 is made up of 17 amino acids. CDR1 and CDR2 (germline): SGHTA, FQGNSA. V was clipped by 3 bases and J by 2 bases; unmatched bases: 5. CDR3 region: CASSFGTGGAPYNEQFF. Written as DNA, the CDR3 is TGTGCCAGCAGCTTCGGGACAGGGGGCGCTCCCTACAATGAGCAGTTCTTC.

This clone was counted a few times. The CDR3 DNA reads TGTGCCAGTAGTGCAACAGCCGGTCAGCCCCAGCATTTT. Its protein is CASSATAGQPQHF. V gene TRBV19 combines with J gene TRBJ1-5, with unresolved D. This CDR3 contains 13 residues. V was trimmed by 5 bases and J by 6 bases, leaving 11 bases between them. Germline loops: CDR1 LNHDA, CDR2 SQIVND (reference sequence).

This clone has just a few counts. The chain employs TRBV19 and TRBJ1-5; no firm D call. The CDR3 covers 13 residues. V lost 3 bases and J lost 3, with 6 bases in between. Germline loops: CDR1 LNHDA, CDR2 SQIVND (reference sequence). The CDR3 spells CASSIYHNQPQHF. The CDR3 DNA reads as TGTGCCAGTAGTATCTACCACAATCAGCCCCAGCATTTT.

The chain links TRBV5-1 to TRBJ2-2; D possibly corresponds to TRBD1 (6 bases). Germline assignment: CDR1 SGHRS and CDR2 YFSETQ. V lost 6 bases and J lost 6, with 18 bases in between. The CDR3 loop spans 15 amino acids. Written as DNA, the CDR3 is TGCGCCAGCACCCCCGGGACATTCCAGGCCGGGGAGCTGTTTTTT. Its translation: CASTPGTFQAGELFF. Based on the CDR3 plus reference TRBV5-1 and TRBJ2-2, the full variable domain is KAGVTQTPRYLIKTRGQQVTLSCSPISGHRSVSWYQQTPGQGLQFLFEYFSETQRNKGNFPGRFSGRQFSNSRSEMNVSTLELGDSALYLCASTPGTFQAGELFFGEGSRLTVL.

This chain uses TRBV9 with TRBJ2-2; 10 positions match TRBD1. CDR1 SGDLS and CDR2 YYNGEE come from the germline V gene. Trimming took 4 bases from V and 5 from J; bases not matched to a gene: 8. The CDR3 runs 16 residues. DNA for the CDR3: TGTGCCAGCAGCCCGCCTCCGGGACAGGGGACCGGGGAGCTGTTTTTT. Protein sequence: CASSPPPGQGTGELFF.

The count of this clone is one. The rearrangement links TRBV6-6 to TRBJ1-4; D may be TRBD1 (5 bases). The CDR3 extends over 15 amino acids. Germline V gives CDR1 MNHNY, CDR2 SVGAGI (reference sequence). V lost 5 bases and J lost 1, with 11 bases in between. The CDR3 coding sequence is TGTGCCAGCAGTCGATCAGGGAGAACTAATGAAAAACTGTTTTTT. Translated: CASSRSGRTNEKLFF.

The gene calls are TRBV4-3 and TRBJ1-2, with 7 positions matching TRBD1. CDR3 length: 15 residues. V trimming: 0 bases; J trimming: 4 bases; junction bases outside the gene matches: 5. Germline V gene lookup returns CDR1 LGHNA and CDR2 YSLEER. The CDR3 DNA sequence: TGCGCCAGCAGCCAAGATTTGACAGGGTTCTATGGCTACACCTTC. Translating gives CASSQDLTGFYGYTF.

The chain uses TRBV7-8 and TRBJ2-1; 8 nucleotides agree with TRBD2. Trimming cost V 5 bases and J 5 bases; bases outside gene matches: 8. The V gene's germline CDR1 is SGHVS and CDR2 FQNEAQ. The CDR3 is 15 amino acids. CDR3 sequence: CASSLVGGGNNEQFF. CDR3 DNA sequence: TGTGCCAGCAGCCTAGTCGGGGGGGGCAACAATGAGCAGTTCTTC.

The chain combines TRBV9 with TRBJ1-3, with TRBD1 matching over 7 bases. Trimming removed 7 bases from V and 0 bases from J; junction bases left unmatched: 13. This CDR3 spans 17 amino acids. Germline-derived CDR1 and CDR2 are SGDLS and YYNGEE. CDR3 sequence: CASGPGTVIGSGNTIYF. The CDR3 nucleotides read TGTGCCAGCGGACCCGGGACAGTCATTGGCTCTGGAAACACCATATATTTT.

This chain joins TRBV19 and TRBJ2-2; perhaps TRBD2 as D (6 bases). Trimming cost V 6 bases and J 0 bases, with 14 bases left between them. This CDR3 comprises 16 residues. Germline V lookup: CDR1 LNHDA, CDR2 SQIVND (reference sequence). CDR3 in DNA: TGTGCCAGTAGGGGCTTAGCGGCCGCGAACACCGGGGAGCTGTTTTTT. The encoded protein is CASRGLAAANTGELFF.

This chain connects TRBV7-2 to TRBJ1-6; 7 bases align to TRBD1. This CDR3 has 19 amino acids. With 4 bases clipped from V and 3 bases from J, the junction kept 15 bases outside the gene matches. Germline loops: CDR1 SGHTA, CDR2 FQGNSA. DNA of the CDR3: TGTGCCAGCAGCTCGAGAACGACAGGGACCCTAAGCTATAATTCACCCCTCCACTTT. It encodes CASSSRTTGTLSYNSPLHF.

The chain employs TRBV21-1 and TRBJ1-5. TRBV21-1 is an annotated pseudogene. The CDR3 totals 17 residues. CDR3 coding DNA: TGTGCCAGCAGCAAATTGACCCCAAACTATAGCAATCAGCCCCAGCATTTT. Protein sequence: CASSKLTPNYSNQPQHF.

The chain links TRBV19 to TRBJ1-2; 7 nucleotides agree with TRBD1. This CDR3 is built from 15 residues. Trimming removed 5 bases from V and 2 bases from J; junction bases left unmatched: 8. The germline CDR1 and CDR2 sequences are LNHDA and SQIVND (reference sequence). CDR3 DNA: TGTGCCAGTAGTGAAACCGACAGGGTAAACTATGGCTACACCTTC. It specifies CASSETDRVNYGYTF.

This clone was seen more than once but under ten times. The V and J genes are TRBV3-1 (or the pseudogene TRBV3-2) and TRBJ1-2; D unclear. The length of the CDR3 is 11 residues. The V end was cut by 1 base, the J end by 7 bases, with 4 bases between. The germline V gene has CDR1 LGHDT and CDR2 YNNKEL (reference sequence). The CDR3 DNA follows: TGTGCCAGCAGCCAAGGTGGTGGCTACACCTTC. This translates into CASSQGGGYTF.

The chain combines TRBV20-1 with TRBJ2-1; 8 bases match TRBD2. There are 15 residues in the CDR3. CDR1 DFQATT and CDR2 SNEGSKA come from the germline V gene (reference sequence). The ends lost 3 bases at V and 3 bases at J; junction bases unmatched: 7. The CDR3 here is CSASIPGLDYNEQFF. The CDR3 coding sequence is TGCAGTGCTAGTATTCCGGGACTAGACTACAATGAGCAGTTCTTC.